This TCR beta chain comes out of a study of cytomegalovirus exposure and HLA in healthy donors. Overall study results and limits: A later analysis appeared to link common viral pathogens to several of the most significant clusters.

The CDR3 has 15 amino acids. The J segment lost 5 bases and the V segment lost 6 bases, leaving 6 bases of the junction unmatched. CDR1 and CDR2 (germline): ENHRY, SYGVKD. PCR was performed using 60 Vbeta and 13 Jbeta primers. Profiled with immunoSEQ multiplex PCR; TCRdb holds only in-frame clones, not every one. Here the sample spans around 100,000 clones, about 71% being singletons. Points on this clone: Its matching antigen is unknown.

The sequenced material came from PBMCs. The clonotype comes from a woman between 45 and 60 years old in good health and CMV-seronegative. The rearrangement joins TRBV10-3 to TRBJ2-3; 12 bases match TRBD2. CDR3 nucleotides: TGTGCCATCAGCGATGGGACTAGCGGGCTAGATACGCAGTATTTT. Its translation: CAISDGTSGLDTQYF.